Described below is a single TCR beta chain sequence and its context. Antigen: not known. The source of the sample is a study of regulatory T cells in long-lasting Graves disease. Turning to the study itself: To qualify as persistent, Graves' disease required over 5 years of antithyroid drugs with positive TSH receptor antibodies. Study-wide findings and caveats: Newly diagnosed disease favored TRBV20-1 and TRBJ2-1 over persistent disease.

Libraries of TCR beta came from iRepertoire HTBI primers plus Arm-PCR of CDR3 regions. Authors' processing steps: Across all samples, about 59 TRBV segments and around 15 TRBJ segments were identified. TCRdb re-called the multiplex PCR reads through MiXCR, storing one row per CDR3 protein. Here the V and J calls rest on TCRdb's processing, not on the authors' analysis. The data contain hundreds of thousands of distinct CDR3 sequences, 20% to 25% of them singletons. Between the trimmed V and J ends, which lost 6 bases and 5 bases, there was a span of 7 bases. The CDR3 covers 12 residues. The germline CDR1 and CDR2 sequences are ENHRY and SYGVKD. Time point defined: persistent/refractory GD, antithyroid drugs over 5 years with positive TRAb. There was RNA extracted from PBMCs, and the TCR library was made from it. The EDTA tubes were filled with 7 to 9.5 milliliters of drawn peripheral blood.

The chain employs TRBV10-3 and TRBJ2-2, with D perhaps TRBD1 (5 bases). This receptor was taken from a female donor with Graves disease. The sequences come from peripheral blood mononuclear cells (PBMCs), collected when the disease was refractory, from a patient treated with antithyroid drugs. The CDR3 bases are TGTGCCATCAGCAGGGAAACCGGGGAGCTGTTTTTT. Translated: CAISRETGELFF.